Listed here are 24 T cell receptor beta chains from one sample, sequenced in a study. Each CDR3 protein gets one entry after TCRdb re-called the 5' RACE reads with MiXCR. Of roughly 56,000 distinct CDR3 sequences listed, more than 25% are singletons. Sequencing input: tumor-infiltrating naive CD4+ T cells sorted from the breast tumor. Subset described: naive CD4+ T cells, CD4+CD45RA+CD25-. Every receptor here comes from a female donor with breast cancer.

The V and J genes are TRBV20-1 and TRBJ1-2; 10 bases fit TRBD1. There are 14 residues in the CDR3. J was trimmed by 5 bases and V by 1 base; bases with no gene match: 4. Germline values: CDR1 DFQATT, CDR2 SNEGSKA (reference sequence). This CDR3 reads CSARVRDRGYGYTF. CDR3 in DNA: TGCAGTGCTAGAGTACGGGACAGGGGATATGGCTACACCTTC.

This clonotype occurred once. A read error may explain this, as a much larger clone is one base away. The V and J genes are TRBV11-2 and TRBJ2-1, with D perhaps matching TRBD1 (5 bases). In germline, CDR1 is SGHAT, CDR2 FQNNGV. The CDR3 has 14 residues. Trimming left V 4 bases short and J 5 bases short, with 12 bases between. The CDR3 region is CASSSIDRNNEQFF. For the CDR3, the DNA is TGTGCCAGCAGCTCAATTGACAGAAACAATGAGCAGTTCTTC.

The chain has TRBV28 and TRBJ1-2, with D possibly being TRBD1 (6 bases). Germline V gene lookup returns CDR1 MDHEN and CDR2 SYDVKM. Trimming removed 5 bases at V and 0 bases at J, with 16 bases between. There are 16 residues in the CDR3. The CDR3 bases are TGTGCCAGCAGTCATGGACAGCTTACAGCTAACTATGGCTACACCTTC. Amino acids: CASSHGQLTANYGYTF.

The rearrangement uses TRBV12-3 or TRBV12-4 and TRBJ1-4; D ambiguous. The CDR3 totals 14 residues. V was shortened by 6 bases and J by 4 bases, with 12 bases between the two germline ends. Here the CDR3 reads CASSRSGINEKLFF. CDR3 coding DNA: TGTGCCAGCAGCCGATCCGGAATTAATGAAAAACTGTTTTTT.

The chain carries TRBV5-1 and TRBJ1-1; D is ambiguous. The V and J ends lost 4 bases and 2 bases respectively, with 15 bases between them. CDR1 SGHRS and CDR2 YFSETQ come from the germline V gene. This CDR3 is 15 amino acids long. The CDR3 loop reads CASSQSGSANTEAFF. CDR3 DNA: TGCGCCAGCAGCCAATCGGGATCCGCAAACACTGAAGCTTTCTTT.

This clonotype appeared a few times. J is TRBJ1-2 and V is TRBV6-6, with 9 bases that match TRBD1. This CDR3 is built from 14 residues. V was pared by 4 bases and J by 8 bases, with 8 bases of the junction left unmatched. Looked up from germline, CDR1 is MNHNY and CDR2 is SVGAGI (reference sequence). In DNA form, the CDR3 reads TGTGCCAGCAGTTCCTCACAGGGGGCTGAGGGCTACACCTTC. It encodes CASSSSQGAEGYTF.

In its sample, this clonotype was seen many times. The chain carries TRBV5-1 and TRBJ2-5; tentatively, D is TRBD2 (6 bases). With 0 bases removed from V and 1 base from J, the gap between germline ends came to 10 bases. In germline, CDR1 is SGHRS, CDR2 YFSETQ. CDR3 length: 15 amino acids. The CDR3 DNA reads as TGCGCCAGCAGCTTGGGGAGGGAGGCCCAAGAGACCCAGTACTTC. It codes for CASSLGREAQETQYF.

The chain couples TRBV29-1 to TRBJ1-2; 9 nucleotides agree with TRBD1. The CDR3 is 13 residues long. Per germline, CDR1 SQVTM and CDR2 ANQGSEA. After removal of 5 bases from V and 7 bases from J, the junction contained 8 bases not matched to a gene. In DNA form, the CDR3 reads TGCAGCGTTTCCGGGACAGGGATGACTGGCTACACCTTC. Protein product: CSVSGTGMTGYTF.

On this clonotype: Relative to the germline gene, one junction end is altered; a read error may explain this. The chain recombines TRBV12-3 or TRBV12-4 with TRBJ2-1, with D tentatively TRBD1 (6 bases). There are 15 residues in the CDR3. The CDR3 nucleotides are TGTGCCGGCAGTTTATCAGGACAGCCCTCAAATGAGCAGTTCTTC. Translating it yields CAGSLSGQPSNEQFF.

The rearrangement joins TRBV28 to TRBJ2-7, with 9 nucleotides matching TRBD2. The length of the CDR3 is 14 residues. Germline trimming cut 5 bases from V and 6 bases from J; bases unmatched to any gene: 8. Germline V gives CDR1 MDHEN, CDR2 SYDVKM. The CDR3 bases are TGTGCCAGCAGTCCCTTAGCGGGGGTAGGCGAGCAGTACTTC. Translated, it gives CASSPLAGVGEQYF. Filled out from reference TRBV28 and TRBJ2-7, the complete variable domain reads DVKVTQSSRYLVKRTGEKVFLECVQDMDHENMFWYRQDPGLGLRLIYFSYDVKMKEKGDIPEGYSVSREKKERFSLILESASTNQTSMYLCASSPLAGVGEQYFGPGTRLTVT.

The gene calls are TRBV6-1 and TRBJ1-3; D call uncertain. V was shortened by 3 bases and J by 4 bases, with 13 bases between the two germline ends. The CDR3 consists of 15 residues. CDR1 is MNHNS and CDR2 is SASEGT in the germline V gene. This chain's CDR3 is CASSEPRGSGNTIYF. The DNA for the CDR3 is TGTGCCAGCAGTGAGCCCCGGGGATCCGGAAACACCATATATTTT.

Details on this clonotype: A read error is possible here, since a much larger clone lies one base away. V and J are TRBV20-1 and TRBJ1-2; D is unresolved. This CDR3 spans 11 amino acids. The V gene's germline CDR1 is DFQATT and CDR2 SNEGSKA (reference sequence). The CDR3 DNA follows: TGCAGTGCTTCCCGTGAAGGCGGCTGCACCTTC. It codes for CSASREGGCTF.

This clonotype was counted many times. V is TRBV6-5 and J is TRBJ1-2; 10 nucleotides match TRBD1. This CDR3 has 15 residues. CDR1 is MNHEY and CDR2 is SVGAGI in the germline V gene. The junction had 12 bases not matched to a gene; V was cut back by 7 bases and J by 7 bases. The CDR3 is CASTTQRGQGLGYTF. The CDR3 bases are TGTGCCAGCACCACACAAAGGGGACAGGGGCTTGGCTACACCTTC.

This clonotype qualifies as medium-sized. The CDR3 spells CASSFSRLRSQGLNGYNEQFF. CDR3 DNA sequence: TGTGCCAGCAGCTTTAGTCGCCTAAGGTCACAGGGCCTTAACGGGTACAATGAGCAGTTCTTC. V usage is TRBV7-9 and J usage is TRBJ2-1; tentative D call: TRBD1 (6 bases). Germline V gives CDR1 SEHNR, CDR2 FQNEAQ (reference sequence). The CDR3 totals 21 residues. The V end lost 3 bases, the J end lost 4 bases, and 31 bases lay between the germline ends.

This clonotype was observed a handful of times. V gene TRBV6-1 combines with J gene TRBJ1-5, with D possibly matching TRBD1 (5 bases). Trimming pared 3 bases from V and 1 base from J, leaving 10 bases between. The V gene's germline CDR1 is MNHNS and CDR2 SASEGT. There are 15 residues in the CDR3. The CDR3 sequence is CASSDRDRSNQPQHF. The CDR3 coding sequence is TGTGCCAGCAGTGATCGGGACCGGAGCAATCAGCCCCAGCATTTT.

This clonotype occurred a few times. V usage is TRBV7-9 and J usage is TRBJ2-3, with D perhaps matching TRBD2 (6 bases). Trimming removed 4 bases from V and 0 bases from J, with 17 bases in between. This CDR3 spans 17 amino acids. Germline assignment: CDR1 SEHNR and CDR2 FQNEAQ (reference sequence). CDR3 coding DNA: TGTGCCAGCAGCTCCCCTCCGGCTAGCGCGAGCACAGATACGCAGTATTTT. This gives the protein CASSSPPASASTDTQYF. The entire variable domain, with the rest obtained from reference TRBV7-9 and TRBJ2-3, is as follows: DTGVSQNPRHKITKRGQNVTFRCDPISEHNRLYWYRQTLGQGPEFLTYFQNEAQLEKSRLLSDRFSAERPKGSFSTLEIQRTEQGDSAMYLCASSSPPASASTDTQYFGPGTRLTVL.

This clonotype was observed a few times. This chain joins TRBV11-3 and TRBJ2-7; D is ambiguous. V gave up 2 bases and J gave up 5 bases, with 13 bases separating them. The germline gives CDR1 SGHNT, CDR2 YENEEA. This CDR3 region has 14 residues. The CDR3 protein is CASSLSYGSDEQYF. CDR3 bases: TGTGCCAGCAGCTTATCGTATGGGTCCGACGAGCAGTACTTC.

CDR3 amino acids: CASSLRQKGFGRGYTF. As DNA, the CDR3 is TGTGCCAGCAGCCTTCGACAGAAGGGGTTTGGCCGAGGCTACACCTTC. This sequence joins TRBV12-3 or TRBV12-4 and TRBJ1-2; D is perhaps TRBD1 (5 bases). Trimming stripped 6 bases from V and 8 bases from J, with 25 bases between. This CDR3 is built from 16 residues.

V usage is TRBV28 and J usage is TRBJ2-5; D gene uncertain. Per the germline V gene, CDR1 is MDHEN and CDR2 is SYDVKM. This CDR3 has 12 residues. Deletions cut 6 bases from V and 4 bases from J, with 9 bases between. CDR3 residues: CASSLLRETQYF. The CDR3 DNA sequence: TGTGCCAGCAGCCTGCTTCGAGAGACCCAGTACTTC.

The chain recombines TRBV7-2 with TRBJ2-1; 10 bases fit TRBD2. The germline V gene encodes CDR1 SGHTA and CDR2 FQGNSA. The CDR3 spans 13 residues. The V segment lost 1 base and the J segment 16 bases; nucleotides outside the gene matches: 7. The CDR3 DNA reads TGTGCCAGCAGCTTAGATCCTAGCGGGAGATGCTTCTTC. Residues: CASSLDPSGRCFF.

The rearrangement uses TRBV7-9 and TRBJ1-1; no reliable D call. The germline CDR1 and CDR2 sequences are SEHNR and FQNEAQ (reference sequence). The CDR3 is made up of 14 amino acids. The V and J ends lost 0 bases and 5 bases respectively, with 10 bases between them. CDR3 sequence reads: CASSLARGRTEAFF. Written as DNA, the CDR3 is TGTGCCAGCAGCTTAGCAAGAGGGAGGACTGAAGCTTTCTTT. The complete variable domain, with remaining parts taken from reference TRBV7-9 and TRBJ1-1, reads DTGVSQNPRHKITKRGQNVTFRCDPISEHNRLYWYRQTLGQGPEFLTYFQNEAQLEKSRLLSDRFSAERPKGSFSTLEIQRTEQGDSAMYLCASSLARGRTEAFFGQGTRLTVV.

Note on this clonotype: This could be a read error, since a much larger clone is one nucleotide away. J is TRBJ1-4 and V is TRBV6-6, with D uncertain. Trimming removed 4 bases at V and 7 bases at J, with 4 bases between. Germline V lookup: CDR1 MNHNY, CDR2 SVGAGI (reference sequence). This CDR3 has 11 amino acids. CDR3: CASSLGEKLFF. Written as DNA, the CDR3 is TGTGCCAGCAGTTTAGGTGAAAAACTGTTTTTT.

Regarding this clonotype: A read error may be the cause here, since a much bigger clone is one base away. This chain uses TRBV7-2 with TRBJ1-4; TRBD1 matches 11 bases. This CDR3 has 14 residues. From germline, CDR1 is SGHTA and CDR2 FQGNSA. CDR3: CASGLRGQGGKLFF. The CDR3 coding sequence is TGTGCCAGCGGCTTACGGGGACAGGGGGGAAAACTGTTTTTT.

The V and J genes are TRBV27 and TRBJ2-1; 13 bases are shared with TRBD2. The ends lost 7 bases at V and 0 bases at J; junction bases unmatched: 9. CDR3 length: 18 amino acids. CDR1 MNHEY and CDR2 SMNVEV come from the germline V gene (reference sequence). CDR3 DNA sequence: TGTGCCAGCACTGGGGGGACTAGCGGGACCTACTCCTACAATGAGCAGTTCTTC. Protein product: CASTGGTSGTYSYNEQFF.